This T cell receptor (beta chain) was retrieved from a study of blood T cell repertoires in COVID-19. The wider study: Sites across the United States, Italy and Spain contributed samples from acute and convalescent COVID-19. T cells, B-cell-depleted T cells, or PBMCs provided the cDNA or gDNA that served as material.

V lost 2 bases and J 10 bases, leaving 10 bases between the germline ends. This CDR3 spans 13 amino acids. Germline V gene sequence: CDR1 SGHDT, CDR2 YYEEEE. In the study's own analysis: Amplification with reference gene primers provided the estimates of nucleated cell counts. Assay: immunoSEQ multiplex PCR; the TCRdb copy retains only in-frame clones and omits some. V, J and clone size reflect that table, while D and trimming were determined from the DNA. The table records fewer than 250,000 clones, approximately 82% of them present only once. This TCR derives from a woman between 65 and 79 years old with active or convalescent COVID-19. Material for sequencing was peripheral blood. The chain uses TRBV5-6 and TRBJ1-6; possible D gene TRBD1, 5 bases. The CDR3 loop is CASSFGANSPLHF. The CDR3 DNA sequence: TGTGCCAGCAGCTTTGGGGCGAACTCACCCCTCCACTTT.